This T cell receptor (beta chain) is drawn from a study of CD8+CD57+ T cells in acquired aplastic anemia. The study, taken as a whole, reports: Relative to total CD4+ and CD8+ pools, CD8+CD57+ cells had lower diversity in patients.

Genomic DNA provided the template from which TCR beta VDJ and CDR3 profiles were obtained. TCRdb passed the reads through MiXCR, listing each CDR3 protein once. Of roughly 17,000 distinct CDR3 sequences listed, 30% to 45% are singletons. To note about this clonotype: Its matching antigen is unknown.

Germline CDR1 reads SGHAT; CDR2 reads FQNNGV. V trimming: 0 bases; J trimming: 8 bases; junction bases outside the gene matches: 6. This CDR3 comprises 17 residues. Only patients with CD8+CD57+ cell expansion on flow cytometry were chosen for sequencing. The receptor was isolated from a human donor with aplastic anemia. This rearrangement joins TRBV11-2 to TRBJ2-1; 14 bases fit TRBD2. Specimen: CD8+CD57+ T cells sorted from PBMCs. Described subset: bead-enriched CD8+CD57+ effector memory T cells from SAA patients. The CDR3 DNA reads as TGTGCCAGCAGCTTAGAACCAGGACTAGCGGGAGGCGATGAGCAGTTCTTC. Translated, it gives CASSLEPGLAGGDEQFF.